This entry concerns a single TCR beta chain. This entry is derived from a study of shared clonotypes between healthy human individuals. Repertoires were generated with immunoSEQ multiplex PCR, while TCRdb's copy carries only in-frame clones and drops some. The table lists 600,000 or so clones, 85% to 95% of them singletons. CD8 cells classed as naive were CD45RO-negative and positively selected for CCR7, excluding terminally differentiated effector memory CD45RA+ cells. The germline CDR1 and CDR2 sequences are MNHEY and SMNVEV (reference sequence). The CDR3 spans 16 residues. Trimming took off 1 base at V and 3 bases at J, with 13 bases between the two ends.

The rearrangement uses TRBV27 and TRBJ1-5; D gene unclear. This TCR derives from a woman younger than 45 in good health. Sequenced sample: naive CD8+ T cells sorted from blood. CDR3 residues: CASSLFARQTNQPQHF. The DNA for the CDR3 is TGTGCCAGCAGTTTATTTGCCAGGCAAACCAATCAGCCCCAGCATTTT.